One T cell receptor (beta chain) is described in this entry. Its antigen remains unidentified. The entry originates in a study of CD8 T cells in Susac syndrome. In the study overall: At the time their blood was drawn, patients with Susac syndrome were either therapy-naive, on corticosteroids (with some of them also receiving intravenous immunoglobulin), or on intravenous immunoglobulin alone.

Study-wide results and limits: The authors found no clonal expansion in Susac syndrome CD4+ T cell repertoires.

CDR1 and CDR2 (germline): DFQATT, SNEGSKA (reference sequence). This CDR3 region has 15 residues. The ends were cut back, 0 bases at V and 1 base at J, with 12 bases in the middle. In blood CD8+ and CD4+ T cells, TCR beta underwent sequencing. The authors reverse transcribed roughly 0.5 to 1 ug RNA with random hexamers. An immunoSEQ multiplex PCR generated amplified TCR beta CDR3 products spanning 54 Vbeta and 13 Jbeta. TCRdb reprocessed the immunoSEQ multiplex PCR reads via MiXCR and lists one record per CDR3 protein. This sample has under 200,000 distinct CDR3 sequences, with over 75% found just once.

The gene calls are TRBV20-1 and TRBJ1-2; D unresolved. The sample comprised CD4+ T cells from PBMCs. This sequence originates from a human donor with Susac syndrome. The CDR3 reads CSARDLAGNNYGYTF. CDR3 DNA: TGCAGTGCTAGAGATTTGGCAGGCAATAACTATGGCTACACCTTC.